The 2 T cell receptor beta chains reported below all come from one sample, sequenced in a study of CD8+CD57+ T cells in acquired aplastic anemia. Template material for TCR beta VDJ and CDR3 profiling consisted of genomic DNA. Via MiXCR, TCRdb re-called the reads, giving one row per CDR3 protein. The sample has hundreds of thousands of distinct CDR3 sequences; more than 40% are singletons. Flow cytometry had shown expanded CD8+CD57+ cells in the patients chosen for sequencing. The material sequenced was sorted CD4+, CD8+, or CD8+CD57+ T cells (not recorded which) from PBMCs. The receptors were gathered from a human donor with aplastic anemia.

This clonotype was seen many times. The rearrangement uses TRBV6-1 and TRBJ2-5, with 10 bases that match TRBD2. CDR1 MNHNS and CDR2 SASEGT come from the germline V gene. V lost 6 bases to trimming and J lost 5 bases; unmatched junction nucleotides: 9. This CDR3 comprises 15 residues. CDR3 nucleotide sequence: TGTGCCAGCAGGCCTGGGACTAGCGATGTGGAGACCCAGTACTTC. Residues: CASRPGTSDVETQYF.

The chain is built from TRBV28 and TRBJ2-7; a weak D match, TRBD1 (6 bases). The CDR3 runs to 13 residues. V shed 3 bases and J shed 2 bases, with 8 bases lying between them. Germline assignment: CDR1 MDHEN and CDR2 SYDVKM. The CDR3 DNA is TGTGCCAGCAGTTTGGGGGCCCCCTACGAGCAGTACTTC. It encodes CASSLGAPYEQYF.